The 2 T cell receptor beta chains given below trace back to one sample, sequenced in a study of T cells expressing NK-cell markers. From its re-call of the 5' RACE reads, TCRdb lists each CDR3 protein once, without DNA. The table lists 450,000 to 600,000 distinct CDR3 sequences. Sequencing used blood T cells: a sorted CD56 or NKG2C T cell subset, CD4+ or CD8+ T cells, or bulk PBMC T cells (not recorded which). All receptors come from a man aged 18 to 35 in good health.

The V call is TRBV5-6, the J call TRBJ1-6. The germline gives CDR1 SGHDT, CDR2 YYEEEE. The CDR3 runs 13 residues. The CDR3 sequence is CASSSTALTPLHF.

The chain joins TRBV5-1 to TRBJ2-1; without DNA, the TCRdb call of TRBD1 cannot be checked. Germline V CDR1 and CDR2: SGHRS, YFSETQ. The CDR3 contains 14 residues. CDR3 sequence reads: CASSGGRVDNEQFF.